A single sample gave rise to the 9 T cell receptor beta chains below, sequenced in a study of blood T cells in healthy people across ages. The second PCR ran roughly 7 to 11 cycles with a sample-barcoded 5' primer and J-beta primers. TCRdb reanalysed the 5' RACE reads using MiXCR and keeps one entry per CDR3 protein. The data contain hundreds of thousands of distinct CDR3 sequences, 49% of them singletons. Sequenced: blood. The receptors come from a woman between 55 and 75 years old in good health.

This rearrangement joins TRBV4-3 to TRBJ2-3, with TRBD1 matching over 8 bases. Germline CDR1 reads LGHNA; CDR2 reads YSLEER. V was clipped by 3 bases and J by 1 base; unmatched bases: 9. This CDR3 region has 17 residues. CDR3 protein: CASSQDCPGQGTDTQYF. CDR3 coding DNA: TGCGCCAGCAGCCAGGACTGTCCGGGACAGGGCACAGATACGCAGTATTTT.

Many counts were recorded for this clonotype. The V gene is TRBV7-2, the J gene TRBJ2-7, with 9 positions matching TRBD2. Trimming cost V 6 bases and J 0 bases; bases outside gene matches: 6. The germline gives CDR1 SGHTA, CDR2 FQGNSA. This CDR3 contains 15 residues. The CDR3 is CASRRAGGSSYEQYF. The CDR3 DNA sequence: TGTGCCAGCAGGCGAGCGGGAGGCAGCTCCTACGAGCAGTACTTC. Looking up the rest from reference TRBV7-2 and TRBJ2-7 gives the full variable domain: GAGVSQSPSNKVTEKGKDVELRCDPISGHTALYWYRQSLGQGLEFLIYFQGNSAPDKSGLPSDRFSAERTGGSVSTLTIQRTQQEDSAVYLCASRRAGGSSYEQYFGPGTRLTVT.

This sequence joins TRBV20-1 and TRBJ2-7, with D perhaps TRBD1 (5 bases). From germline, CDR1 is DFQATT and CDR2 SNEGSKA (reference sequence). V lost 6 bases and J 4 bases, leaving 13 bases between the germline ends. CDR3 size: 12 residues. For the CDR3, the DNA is TGCAGTGCCACCCCCCAGGGTTACGAGCAGTACTTC. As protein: CSATPQGYEQYF.

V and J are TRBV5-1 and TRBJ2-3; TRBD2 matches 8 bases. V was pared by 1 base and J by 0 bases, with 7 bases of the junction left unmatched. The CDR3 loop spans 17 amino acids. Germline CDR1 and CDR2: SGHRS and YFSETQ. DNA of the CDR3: TGCGCCAGCAGCTTGATACCGGGAGGGAGGAGCACAGATACGCAGTATTTT. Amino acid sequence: CASSLIPGGRSTDTQYF.

Written as DNA, the CDR3 is TGTGCCAGCAGTTTAGTAACTAGCGGGAGCTTAGGCCATGAGCAGTTCTTC. It encodes CASSLVTSGSLGHEQFF. This sequence joins TRBV12-3 or TRBV12-4 and TRBJ2-1; 11 bases align to TRBD2. V was pared by 1 base and J by 8 bases, with 10 bases of the junction left unmatched. This CDR3 is 17 amino acids long.

The CDR3 here is CSARGGKGQPQHF. The CDR3 DNA sequence: TGCAGTGCTAGGGGGGGCAAAGGGCAGCCCCAGCATTTT. The chain combines TRBV20-1 with TRBJ1-5, with D possibly TRBD1 on 6 matching bases. V was cut by 3 bases and J by 7 bases, with 13 bases left in between. CDR3 length: 13 amino acids. The V gene's germline CDR1 is DFQATT and CDR2 SNEGSKA (reference sequence).

CDR3 bases: TGCAGTGCTCCAAAGTCGACAGGGAGGAACACTGAAGCTTTCTTT. Its protein is CSAPKSTGRNTEAFF. The chain links TRBV20-1 to TRBJ1-1; 7 bases match TRBD1. This CDR3 comprises 15 residues. The germline V gene encodes CDR1 DFQATT and CDR2 SNEGSKA (reference sequence). V lost 5 bases, J lost 1 base, and 10 bases stayed unmatched.

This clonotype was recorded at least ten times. The DNA of the CDR3 is TGTGCCAGCAGTTTAGGGGACAGGGCCAAAAACATTCAGTACTTC. Protein: CASSLGDRAKNIQYF. The chain couples TRBV28 to TRBJ2-4; 8 nucleotides line up with TRBD1. There are 15 residues in the CDR3. Germline assignment: CDR1 MDHEN and CDR2 SYDVKM. V gave up 2 bases and J gave up 1 base; unmatched junction bases: 1.

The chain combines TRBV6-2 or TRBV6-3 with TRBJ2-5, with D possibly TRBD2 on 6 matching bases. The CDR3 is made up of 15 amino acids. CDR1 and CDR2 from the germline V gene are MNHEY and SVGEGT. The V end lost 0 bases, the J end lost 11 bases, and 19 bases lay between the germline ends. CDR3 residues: CASSYSGGARNEQYF. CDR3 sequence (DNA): TGTGCCAGCAGTTACTCGGGGGGAGCGAGGAATGAGCAGTACTTC.